This T cell receptor (beta chain) was sequenced for a study of T cell responses to AZD1222 COVID-19 vaccine. Study details: It was second doses at about 4 or about 12 weeks that were pooled. Study results and limitations: Scientists sampled the repertoires only once the peak T cell response had passed. Baseline seropositivity occurred in only six AZD1222 recipients. The donors showed a predominance of white British ancestry and of females, with possible underestimation of clonal diversity.

Profiled with immunoSEQ multiplex PCR; TCRdb holds only in-frame clones, not every one. The profile shows more than 95,000 clones, less than 95% of them singletons. The CDR3 extends over 15 amino acids. V shed 4 bases, J shed 4 bases, and the junction held 7 bases outside the gene matches. Germline CDR1 is SGHRS and CDR2 is YFSETQ. As concerns this clone: Its antigen remains unidentified.

The receptor comes from an adult in good health. The V and J genes are TRBV5-1 and TRBJ2-1, with TRBD1 identical over 8 bases. The material was peripheral blood, obtained on day 0 of AZD1222 vaccination. In nucleotides, the CDR3 is TGCGCCAGCAGCCACGGACAGGGAACATACAATGAGCAGTTCTTC. Protein product: CASSHGQGTYNEQFF.